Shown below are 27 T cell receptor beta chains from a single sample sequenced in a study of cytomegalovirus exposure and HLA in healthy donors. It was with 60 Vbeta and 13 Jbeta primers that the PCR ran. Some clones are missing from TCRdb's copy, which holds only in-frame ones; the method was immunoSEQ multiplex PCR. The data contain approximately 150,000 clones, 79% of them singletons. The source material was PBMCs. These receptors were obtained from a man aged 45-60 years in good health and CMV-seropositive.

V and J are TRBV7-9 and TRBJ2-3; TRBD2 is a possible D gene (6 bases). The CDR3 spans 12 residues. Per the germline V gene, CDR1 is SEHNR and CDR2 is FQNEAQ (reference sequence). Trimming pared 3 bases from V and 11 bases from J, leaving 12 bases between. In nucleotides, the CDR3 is TGTGCCAGCAGCTTTAGCGGATGGGAGCAGTATTTT. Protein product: CASSFSGWEQYF.

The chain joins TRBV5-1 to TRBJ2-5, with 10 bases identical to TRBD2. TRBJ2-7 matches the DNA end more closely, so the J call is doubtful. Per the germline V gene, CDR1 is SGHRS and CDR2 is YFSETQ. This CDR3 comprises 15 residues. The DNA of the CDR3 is TGCGCCAGCAGGGGGAGCGGGAGGGCCGGCTACGAGCAGTACTTC. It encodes CASRGSGRAGYEQYF.

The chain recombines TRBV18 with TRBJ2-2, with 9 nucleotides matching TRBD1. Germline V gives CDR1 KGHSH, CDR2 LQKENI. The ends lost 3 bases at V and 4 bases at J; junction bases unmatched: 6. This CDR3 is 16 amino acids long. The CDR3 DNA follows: TGTGCCAGCTCACCTAGGACAGGGGCGCGCACCGGGGAGCTGTTTTTT. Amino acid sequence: CASSPRTGARTGELFF.

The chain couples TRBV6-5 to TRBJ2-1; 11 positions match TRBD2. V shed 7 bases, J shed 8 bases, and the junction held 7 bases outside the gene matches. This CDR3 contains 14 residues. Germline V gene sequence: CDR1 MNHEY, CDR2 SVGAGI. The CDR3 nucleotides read TGTGCCAGCAAAGATAGCGGGAGGGGCTATGAGCAGTTCTTC. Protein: CASKDSGRGYEQFF.

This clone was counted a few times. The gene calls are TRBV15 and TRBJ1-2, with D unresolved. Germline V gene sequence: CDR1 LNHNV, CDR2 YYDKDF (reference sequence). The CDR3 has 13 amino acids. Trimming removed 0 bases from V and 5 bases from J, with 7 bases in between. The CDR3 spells CATSRDPNYGYTF. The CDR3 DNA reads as TGTGCCACCAGCAGAGATCCCAATTATGGCTACACCTTC.

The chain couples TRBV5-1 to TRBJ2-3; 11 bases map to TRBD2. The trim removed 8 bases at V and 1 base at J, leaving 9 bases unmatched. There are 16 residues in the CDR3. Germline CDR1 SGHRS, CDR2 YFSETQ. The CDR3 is CASQRLAGLGTDTQYF. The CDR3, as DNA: TGCGCCAGTCAGCGACTAGCGGGATTAGGCACAGATACGCAGTATTTT.

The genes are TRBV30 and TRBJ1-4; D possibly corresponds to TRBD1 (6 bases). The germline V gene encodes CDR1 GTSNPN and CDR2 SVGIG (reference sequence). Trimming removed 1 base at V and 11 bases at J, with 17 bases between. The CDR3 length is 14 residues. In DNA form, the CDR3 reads TGTGCCTGGAGTGCCTGGGACACGGGTTGGAAACTGTTTTTT. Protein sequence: CAWSAWDTGWKLFF. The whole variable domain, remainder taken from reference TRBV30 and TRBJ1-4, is SQTIHQWPATLVQPVGSPLSLECTVEGTSNPNLYWYRQAAGRGLQLLFYSVGIGQISSEVPQNLSASRPQDRQFILSSKKLLLSDSGFYLCAWSAWDTGWKLFFGSGTQLSVL.

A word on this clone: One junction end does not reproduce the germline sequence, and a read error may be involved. Here the CDR3 reads CSSSFTGVLYEQYF. CDR3 DNA sequence: TGTTCCAGCAGCTTCACAGGGGTCCTATACGAGCAGTACTTC. The chain employs TRBV7-9 and TRBJ2-7; 7 bases fit TRBD1. Germline V gene sequence: CDR1 SEHNR, CDR2 FQNEAQ (reference sequence). The CDR3 loop spans 14 amino acids.

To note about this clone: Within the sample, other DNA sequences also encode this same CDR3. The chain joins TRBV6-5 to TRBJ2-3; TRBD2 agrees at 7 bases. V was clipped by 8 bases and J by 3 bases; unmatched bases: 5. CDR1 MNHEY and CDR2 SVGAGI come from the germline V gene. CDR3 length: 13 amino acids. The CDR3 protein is CASGSSGTDTQYF. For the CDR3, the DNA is TGTGCCAGCGGGTCTAGCGGTACAGATACGCAGTATTTT.

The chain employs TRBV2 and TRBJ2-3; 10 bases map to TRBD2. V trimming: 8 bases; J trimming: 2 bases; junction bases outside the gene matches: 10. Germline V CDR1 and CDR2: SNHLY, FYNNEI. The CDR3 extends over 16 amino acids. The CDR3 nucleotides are TGTGCCAGCGGCTCGGGACTAGCGACACCCACAGATACGCAGTATTTT. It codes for CASGSGLATPTDTQYF.

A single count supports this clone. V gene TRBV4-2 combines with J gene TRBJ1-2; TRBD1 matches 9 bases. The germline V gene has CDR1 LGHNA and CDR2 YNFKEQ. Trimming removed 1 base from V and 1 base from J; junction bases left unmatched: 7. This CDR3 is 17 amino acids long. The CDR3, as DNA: TGTGCCAGCAGCCAAGGTTCGGGACAGGGACTTAACTATGGCTACACCTTC. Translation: CASSQGSGQGLNYGYTF.

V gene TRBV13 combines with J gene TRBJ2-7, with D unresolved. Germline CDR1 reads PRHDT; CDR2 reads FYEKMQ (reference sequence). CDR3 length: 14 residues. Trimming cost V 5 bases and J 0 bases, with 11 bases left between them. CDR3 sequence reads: CASSPRSSSYEQYF. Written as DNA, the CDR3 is TGTGCCAGCAGCCCCCGTTCCAGCTCCTACGAGCAGTACTTC.

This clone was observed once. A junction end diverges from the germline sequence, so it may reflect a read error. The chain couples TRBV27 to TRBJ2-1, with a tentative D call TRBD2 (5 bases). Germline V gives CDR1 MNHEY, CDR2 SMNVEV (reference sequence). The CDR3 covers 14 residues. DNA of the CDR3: TGTGCCAGCAGTTTACGCCCCCTGGCGGGTAGGTGGCTCTTC. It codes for CASSLRPLAGRWLF.

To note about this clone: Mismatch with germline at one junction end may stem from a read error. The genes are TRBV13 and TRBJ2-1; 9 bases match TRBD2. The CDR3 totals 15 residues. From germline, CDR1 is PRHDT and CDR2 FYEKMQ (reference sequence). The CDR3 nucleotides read TGTGCCAGCAGCCCCGGGCTAGCGGGAATGGATGAGCGGTTCTTC. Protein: CASSPGLAGMDERFF.

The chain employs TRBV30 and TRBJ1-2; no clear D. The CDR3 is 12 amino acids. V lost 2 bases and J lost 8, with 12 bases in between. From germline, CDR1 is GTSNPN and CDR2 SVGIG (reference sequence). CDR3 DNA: TGTGCCTGGAGTCCCGACCAGCGGGGCTACACCTTC. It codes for CAWSPDQRGYTF.

CDR3 in amino acids: CASSGGGGEKLFF. The CDR3 DNA is TGTGCCAGCAGTGGAGGGGGAGGGGAAAAACTGTTTTTT. The chain combines TRBV2 with TRBJ1-4, with D perhaps TRBD1 (6 bases). In germline, CDR1 is SNHLY, CDR2 FYNNEI. Trimming took off 4 bases at V and 8 bases at J, with 11 bases between the two ends. The CDR3 is 13 amino acids.

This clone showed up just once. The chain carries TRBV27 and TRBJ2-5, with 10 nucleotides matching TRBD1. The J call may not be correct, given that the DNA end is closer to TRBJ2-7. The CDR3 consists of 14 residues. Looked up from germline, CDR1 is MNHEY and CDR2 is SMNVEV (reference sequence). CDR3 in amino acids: CASRPGQGHYEQYF. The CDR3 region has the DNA TGTGCCAGCAGACCGGGACAGGGGCATTACGAGCAGTACTTC.

The CDR3 loop is CAISEVDSGYTF. The CDR3 nucleotides are TGTGCCATCAGTGAGGTAGACTCTGGCTACACCTTC. This chain links TRBV10-3 with TRBJ1-2; D gene uncertain. The ends were cut back, 2 bases at V and 7 bases at J, with 8 bases in the middle. Per germline, CDR1 ENHRY and CDR2 SYGVKD. There are 12 residues in the CDR3.

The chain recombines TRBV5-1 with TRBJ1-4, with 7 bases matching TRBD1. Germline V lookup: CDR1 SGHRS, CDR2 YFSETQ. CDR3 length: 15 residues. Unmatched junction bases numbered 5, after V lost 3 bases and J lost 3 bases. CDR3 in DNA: TGCGCCAGCAGCTCAGGACAGGCGCCTAATGAAAAACTGTTTTTT. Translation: CASSSGQAPNEKLFF.

CDR3 sequence: CASSPGQGGQETQYF. The CDR3 bases are TGCGCCAGCAGCCCAGGACAGGGCGGCCAAGAGACCCAGTACTTC. The V call is TRBV5-1, the J call TRBJ2-5; 8 nucleotides match TRBD1. Germline values: CDR1 SGHRS, CDR2 YFSETQ. J lost 1 base, V lost 4 bases, and 6 bases had no gene match. This CDR3 region has 15 residues.

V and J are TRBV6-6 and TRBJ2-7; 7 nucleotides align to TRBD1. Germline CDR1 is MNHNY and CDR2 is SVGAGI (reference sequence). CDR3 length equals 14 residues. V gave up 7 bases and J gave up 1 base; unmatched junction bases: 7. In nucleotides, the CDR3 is TGTGCCAGCACCCCCGGGACAGCTTCCTACGAGCAGTACTTC. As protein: CASTPGTASYEQYF.

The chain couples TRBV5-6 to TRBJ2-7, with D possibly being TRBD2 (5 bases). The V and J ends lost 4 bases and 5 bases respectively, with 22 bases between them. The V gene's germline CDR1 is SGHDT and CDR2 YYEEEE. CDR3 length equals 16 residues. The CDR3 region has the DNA TGTGCCAGCAGCCCAATAGTCCGGGGTCCGAGCGACGAGCAGTACTTC. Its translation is CASSPIVRGPSDEQYF. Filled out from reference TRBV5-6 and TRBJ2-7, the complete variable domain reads DAGVTQSPTHLIKTRGQQVTLRCSPKSGHDTVSWYQQALGQGPQFIFQYYEEEERQRGNFPDRFSGHQFPNYSSELNVNALLLGDSALYLCASSPIVRGPSDEQYFGPGTRLTVT.

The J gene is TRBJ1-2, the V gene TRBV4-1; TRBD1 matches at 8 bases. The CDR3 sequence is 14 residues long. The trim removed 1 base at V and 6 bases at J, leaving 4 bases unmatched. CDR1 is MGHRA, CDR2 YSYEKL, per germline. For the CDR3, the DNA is TGCGCCAGCAGCCAAGTTAACAGGGGGAATGGCTACACCTTC. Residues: CASSQVNRGNGYTF.

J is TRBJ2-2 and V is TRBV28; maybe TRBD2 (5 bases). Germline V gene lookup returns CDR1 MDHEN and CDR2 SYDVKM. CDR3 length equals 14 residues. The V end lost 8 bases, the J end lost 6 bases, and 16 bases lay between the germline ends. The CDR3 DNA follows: TGTGCCAGCTCCCGTCGGGGTCCGGCCGGGGAGCTGTTTTTT. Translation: CASSRRGPAGELFF.

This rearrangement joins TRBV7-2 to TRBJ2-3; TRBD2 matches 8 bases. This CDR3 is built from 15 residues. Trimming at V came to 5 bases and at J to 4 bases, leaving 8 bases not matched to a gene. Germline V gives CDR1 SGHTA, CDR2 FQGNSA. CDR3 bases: TGTGCCAGCAGCCCCGTCCGACTAGCGCCAGATACGCAGTATTTT. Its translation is CASSPVRLAPDTQYF.

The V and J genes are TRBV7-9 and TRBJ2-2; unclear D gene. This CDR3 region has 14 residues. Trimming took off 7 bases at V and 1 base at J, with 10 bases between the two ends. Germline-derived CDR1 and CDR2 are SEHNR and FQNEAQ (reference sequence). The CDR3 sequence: CASNDGRNTGELFF. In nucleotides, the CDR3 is TGTGCCAGCAACGATGGGCGGAACACCGGGGAGCTGTTTTTT.

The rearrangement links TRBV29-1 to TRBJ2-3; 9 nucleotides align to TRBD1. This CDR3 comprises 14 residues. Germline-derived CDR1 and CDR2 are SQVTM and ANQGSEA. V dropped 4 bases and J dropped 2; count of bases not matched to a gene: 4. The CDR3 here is CSVATGGVTDTQYF. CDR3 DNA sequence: TGCAGCGTTGCGACAGGGGGGGTCACAGATACGCAGTATTTT.